The 2 T cell receptor beta chains below were found in one sample sequenced in a study of response to subunit inactivated influenza vaccine. TCRdb recomputed calls from the RT-PCR reads with MiXCR, one row per CDR3 protein. This sample carries about 800,000 distinct CDR3 sequences, less than 25% of them seen once, and the ten largest clones take roughly 10%. The sequencing here drew on PBMCs from blood, taken 4 to 6 days after vaccination. Source of these receptors: a man in his forties or fifties who received an inactivated influenza vaccine.

This clonotype was seen a handful of times. V usage is TRBV7-2 and J usage is TRBJ1-6; 9 nucleotides line up with TRBD1. Germline V gene sequence: CDR1 SGHTA, CDR2 FQGNSA. This CDR3 is 14 amino acids long. The V segment lost 5 bases and the J segment 9 bases; nucleotides outside the gene matches: 5. The CDR3 DNA reads TGTGCCAGCAGCAGGGACAGGGAATTTTCACCCCTCCACTTT. Translation: CASSRDREFSPLHF. The full variable domain, in which reference TRBV7-2 and TRBJ1-6 provide the parts outside the CDR3, is GAGVSQSPSNKVTEKGKDVELRCDPISGHTALYWYRQSLGQGLEFLIYFQGNSAPDKSGLPSDRFSAERTGGSVSTLTIQRTQQEDSAVYLCASSRDREFSPLHFGNGTRLTVT.

The chain uses TRBV6-2 or TRBV6-3 and TRBJ1-1; D ambiguous. V lost 2 bases to trimming and J lost 4 bases, with 20 bases between them. CDR3 length equals 17 residues. Per germline, CDR1 MNHEY and CDR2 SVGEGT. CDR3 sequence: CASSYAGSSPRGTEAFF. CDR3 coding DNA: TGTGCCAGCAGTTACGCAGGATCCAGCCCCCGGGGCACTGAAGCTTTCTTT.